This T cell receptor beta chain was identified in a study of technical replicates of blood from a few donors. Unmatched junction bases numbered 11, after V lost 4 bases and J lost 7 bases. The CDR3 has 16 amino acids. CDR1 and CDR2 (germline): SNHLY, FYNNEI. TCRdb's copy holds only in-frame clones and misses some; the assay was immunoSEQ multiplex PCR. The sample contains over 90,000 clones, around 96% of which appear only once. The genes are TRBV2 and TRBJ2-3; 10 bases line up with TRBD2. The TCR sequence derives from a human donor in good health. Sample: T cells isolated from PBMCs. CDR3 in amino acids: CASSAGLAVMVNTQYF. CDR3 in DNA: TGTGCCAGCAGTGCTGGACTAGCGGTTATGGTGAATACGCAGTATTTT.